The 20 T cell receptor beta chains below come from one sample, sequenced in a study of CD4 T cells in relation to SARS-CoV-2 and coronaviruses. TCRdb's table, derived via immunoSEQ multiplex PCR, lists solely in-frame clones and lacks some. The sample holds more than 9,500 clones; 69% are singletons and the top ten take approximately 8%. Unexposed donor CD4+ T cells date from 2011-2018, before the COVID-19 pandemic. CD4+ T cells were isolated from the cells after 10 days of culture. The antigens for these receptors are not known. The sample comprised CD4+ T cells from PBMCs, cultured in vitro. The receptors were gathered from a human donor in good health.

J is TRBJ2-2 and V is TRBV6-6, with D perhaps given as TRBD1 or TRBD2 (5 bases each). This CDR3 comprises 13 residues. CDR1 is MNHNY, CDR2 SVGAGI, per germline (reference sequence). Trimming left V 8 bases short and J 3 bases short, with 10 bases between. DNA of the CDR3: TGTGCCAGCCGCCCGGGGCACACCGGGGAGCTGTTTTTT. It specifies CASRPGHTGELFF.

V and J are TRBV7-8 and TRBJ1-5; TRBD1 matches at 11 bases. Trimming removed 3 bases from V and 1 base from J; junction bases left unmatched: 5. The CDR3 loop spans 17 amino acids. Per germline, CDR1 SGHVS and CDR2 FQNEAQ. For the CDR3, the DNA is TGTGCCAGCAGCTTTGGGACAGGGGGTAGAAGCAATCAGCCCCAGCATTTT. Encoded protein: CASSFGTGGRSNQPQHF.

V usage is TRBV6-5 and J usage is TRBJ2-7; 7 bases line up with TRBD2. Germline values: CDR1 MNHEY, CDR2 SVGAGI. The CDR3 runs 13 residues. V was pared by 10 bases and J by 3 bases, with 9 bases of the junction left unmatched. CDR3 nucleotide sequence: TGTGCCACGCAACCCGGGGGGATCTACGAGCAGTACTTC. Encoded protein: CATQPGGIYEQYF.

V gene TRBV2 combines with J gene TRBJ2-3; D might be TRBD1 or TRBD2, each matching 5 bases. This CDR3 is 16 amino acids long. CDR1 is SNHLY and CDR2 is FYNNEI in the germline V gene. Trimming left V 2 bases short and J 2 bases short, with 14 bases between. The CDR3 loop reads CASSEKGPGHTDTQYF. CDR3 nucleotides: TGTGCCAGCAGTGAAAAAGGGCCGGGGCACACAGATACGCAGTATTTT.

The chain carries TRBV3-1 (or the pseudogene TRBV3-2) and TRBJ1-2; D gene uncertain. The germline V gene has CDR1 LGHDT and CDR2 YNNKEL (reference sequence). V gave up 5 bases and J gave up 0 bases, with 4 bases separating them. CDR3 length: 12 amino acids. Written as DNA, the CDR3 is TGTGCCAGCAGCTCGCCTAACTATGGCTACACCTTC. This encodes CASSSPNYGYTF.

The rearrangement joins TRBV3-1 (or the pseudogene TRBV3-2) to TRBJ2-7; 12 bases align to TRBD2. The V segment lost 1 base and the J segment 6 bases; nucleotides outside the gene matches: 4. This CDR3 spans 15 amino acids. CDR1 and CDR2 from the germline V gene are LGHDT and YNNKEL (reference sequence). CDR3 protein: CASSQGLAGAFEQYF. The CDR3 DNA follows: TGTGCCAGCAGCCAAGGACTAGCGGGAGCCTTCGAGCAGTACTTC.

The genes are TRBV18 and TRBJ1-5; 10 nucleotides agree with TRBD1. CDR3 length: 18 amino acids. CDR1 is KGHSH, CDR2 LQKENI, per germline. V was pared by 1 base and J by 2 bases, with 8 bases of the junction left unmatched. The CDR3 reads CASSPLAIGTGGNQPQHF. CDR3 nucleotides: TGTGCCAGCTCACCACTCGCAATCGGGACAGGGGGCAATCAGCCCCAGCATTTT.

The rearrangement links TRBV25-1 to TRBJ1-1; 8 bases agree with TRBD1. The CDR3 is made up of 12 amino acids. Losses at the gene ends were 9 bases for V and 4 bases for J; bases not matched to a gene: 4. CDR1 MGHDK and CDR2 SYGVNS come from the germline V gene. The CDR3 here is CASRQGFTEAFF. The DNA for the CDR3 is TGTGCCAGTCGACAGGGGTTCACTGAAGCTTTCTTT.

The chain employs TRBV12-5 and TRBJ2-1; D might be TRBD1 or TRBD2, each matching 5 bases. V was shortened by 0 bases and J by 0 bases, with 12 bases between the two germline ends. Germline values: CDR1 LGHNT, CDR2 FRNRAP. This CDR3 is 17 amino acids long. The CDR3 nucleotides are TGTGCTAGTGGTTTGGTAAGGGACGGCAGCTCCTACAATGAGCAGTTCTTC. Protein product: CASGLVRDGSSYNEQFF.

V is TRBV10-3 and J is TRBJ1-1, with 7 bases fitting TRBD1. With V trimmed by 5 bases and J by 4 bases, 1 base remained unmatched. The V gene's germline CDR1 is ENHRY and CDR2 SYGVKD. The CDR3 is 12 amino acids. CDR3 DNA: TGTGCCATCAGTACAGGGGCCACTGAAGCTTTCTTT. Amino acids: CAISTGATEAFF.

V gene TRBV5-4 combines with J gene TRBJ2-7; 8 bases match TRBD1. Germline lookup yields CDR1 SGHNT and CDR2 YYREEE (reference sequence). V was pared by 2 bases and J by 3 bases, with 7 bases of the junction left unmatched. The CDR3 contains 15 residues. In DNA, the CDR3 is TGTGCCAGCAGCTTCCGTCCCGACAGGGGCTACGAGCAGTACTTC. This encodes CASSFRPDRGYEQYF. Combining the CDR3 with reference TRBV5-4 and TRBJ2-7 gives the whole variable domain ETGVTQSPTHLIKTRGQQVTLRCSSQSGHNTVSWYQQALGQGPQFIFQYYREEENGRGNFPPRFSGLQFPNYSSELNVNALELDDSALYLCASSFRPDRGYEQYFGPGTRLTVT.

The rearrangement uses TRBV7-8 and TRBJ1-6, with D possibly matching TRBD1 (6 bases). The germline CDR1 and CDR2 sequences are SGHVS and FQNEAQ. Trimming shortened V by 5 bases and J by 7 bases, and 15 bases separated the two germline ends. The CDR3 runs 15 residues. For the CDR3, the DNA is TGTGCCAGCAGCGCTCGGACAGCCAGAAATTCACCCCTCCACTTT. Protein sequence: CASSARTARNSPLHF. The full variable domain, in which reference TRBV7-8 and TRBJ1-6 provide the parts outside the CDR3, is GAGVSQSPRYKVAKRGQDVALRCDPISGHVSLFWYQQALGQGPEFLTYFQNEAQLDKSGLPSDRFFAERPEGSVSTLKIQRTQQEDSAVYLCASSARTARNSPLHFGNGTRLTVT.

V gene TRBV6-1 combines with J gene TRBJ2-5; a possible D gene is TRBD1 (6 bases). The CDR3 loop spans 15 amino acids. Trimming stripped 3 bases from V and 7 bases from J, with 18 bases between. CDR1 is MNHNS, CDR2 SASEGT, per germline. CDR3 DNA sequence: TGTGCCAGCAGTGAGGGACACACACGGTTATCGACCCAGTACTTC. This codes for CASSEGHTRLSTQYF.

The gene calls are TRBV9 and TRBJ1-3; no definite D call. The CDR3 contains 13 residues. Germline V gene sequence: CDR1 SGDLS, CDR2 YYNGEE. Trimming stripped 3 bases from V and 8 bases from J, with 12 bases between. CDR3 bases: TGTGCCAGCAGCGCGGGATCTTTAGACACCATATATTTT. Amino acids: CASSAGSLDTIYF.

This sequence joins TRBV28 and TRBJ1-6, with D perhaps TRBD1 (5 bases). CDR3 length: 12 amino acids. Germline V gene sequence: CDR1 MDHEN, CDR2 SYDVKM. The V end lost 4 bases, the J end lost 16 bases, and 14 bases lay between the germline ends. CDR3 amino acids: CASSSQGLGLHF. The CDR3 DNA reads as TGTGCCAGCAGTTCTCAGGGCTTAGGTCTCCACTTT.

This clone was counted between two and nine times. V gene TRBV5-8 combines with J gene TRBJ2-5, with D unclear. This CDR3 contains 10 residues. Germline V lookup: CDR1 SGHTS, CDR2 YDEGEE. V lost 7 bases, J lost 7 bases, and 8 bases lay in between. The CDR3 protein is CASSSVTQYF. The CDR3 DNA follows: TGTGCCAGCTCGTCGGTGACCCAGTACTTC.

The chain couples TRBV10-1 to TRBJ2-1; 12 bases align to TRBD2. There are 16 residues in the CDR3. Germline V gene sequence: CDR1 WNHNN, CDR2 SYGVQD (reference sequence). V was clipped by 0 bases and J by 8 bases; unmatched bases: 5. The CDR3 DNA sequence: TGCGCCAGCAGTGAGTCGCCTAGCGGGAGGGAGGATGAGCAGTTCTTC. Residues: CASSESPSGREDEQFF.

The gene calls are TRBV4-1 and TRBJ2-7; the D gene is possibly TRBD1 (6 bases). Trimming took off 0 bases at V and 0 bases at J, with 9 bases between the two ends. The germline V gene encodes CDR1 MGHRA and CDR2 YSYEKL. This CDR3 comprises 15 residues. In DNA, the CDR3 is TGCGCCAGCAGCCAAGAGGGGACACGCTCCTACGAGCAGTACTTC. Translated: CASSQEGTRSYEQYF.

This clone has a handful of counts. This chain links TRBV2 with TRBJ1-3; 7 bases agree with TRBD1. V gave up 9 bases and J gave up 0 bases; unmatched junction bases: 8. Germline V CDR1 and CDR2: SNHLY, FYNNEI. The CDR3 contains 15 residues. CDR3 in DNA: TGTGCCAGTTCTACAGGGGATTACTCTGGAAACACCATATATTTT. It yields the protein CASSTGDYSGNTIYF.

CDR3 sequence: CASSVRPGFGANTEAFF. CDR3 nucleotides: TGTGCCAGCAGCGTACGACCCGGTTTTGGGGCGAACACTGAAGCTTTCTTT. The chain links TRBV9 to TRBJ1-1; D possibly corresponds to TRBD1 (5 bases). V gave up 1 base and J gave up 1 base, with 17 bases separating them. Germline V gives CDR1 SGDLS, CDR2 YYNGEE. The CDR3 extends over 17 amino acids.